This TCR beta chain was sequenced in a study of blood T cell repertoires in COVID-19. The germline gives CDR1 SEHNR, CDR2 FQNEAQ (reference sequence). The CDR3 has 19 residues. V shed 3 bases and J 1 base; nucleotides not matched to a gene: 17. Here immunoSEQ multiplex PCR was the method, and the copy in TCRdb shows in-frame clones only, minus some. The sample records some 150,000 clones, approximately 80% being singletons. Sequenced: peripheral blood. The chain links TRBV7-9 to TRBJ2-5; 7 nucleotides match TRBD1. This sequence was found in a human donor in a cohort sampled during active COVID-19. CDR3: CASSFFSYRRDSAQETQYF. The CDR3 nucleotides read TGTGCCAGCAGCTTTTTTTCCTACCGCCGGGACAGCGCCCAAGAGACCCAGTACTTC.